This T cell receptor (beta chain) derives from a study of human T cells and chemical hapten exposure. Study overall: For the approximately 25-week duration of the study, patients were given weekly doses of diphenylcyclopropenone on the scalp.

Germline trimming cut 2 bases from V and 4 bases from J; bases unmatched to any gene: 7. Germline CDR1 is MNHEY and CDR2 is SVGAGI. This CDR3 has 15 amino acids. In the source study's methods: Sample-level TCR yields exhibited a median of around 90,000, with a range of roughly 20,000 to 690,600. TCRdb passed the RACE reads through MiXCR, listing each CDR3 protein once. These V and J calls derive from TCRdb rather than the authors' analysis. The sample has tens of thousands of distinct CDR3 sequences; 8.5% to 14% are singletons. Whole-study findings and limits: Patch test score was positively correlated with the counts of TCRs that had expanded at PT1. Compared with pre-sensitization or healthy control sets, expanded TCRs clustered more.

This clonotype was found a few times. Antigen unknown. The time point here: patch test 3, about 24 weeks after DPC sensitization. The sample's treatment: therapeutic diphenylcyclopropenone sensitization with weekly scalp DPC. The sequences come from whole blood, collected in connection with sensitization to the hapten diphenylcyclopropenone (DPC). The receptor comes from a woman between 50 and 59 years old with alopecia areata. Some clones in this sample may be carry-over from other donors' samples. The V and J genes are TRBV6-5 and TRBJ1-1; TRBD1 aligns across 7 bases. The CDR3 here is CASSYGDRVGTEAFF. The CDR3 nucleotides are TGTGCCAGCAGTTACGGAGACAGGGTAGGCACTGAAGCTTTCTTT.